This T cell receptor beta chain is drawn from a study of blood T cells in healthy people across ages. General observations from the study: The study found more naive CD4+ cells and higher diversity in long-lived than aged donors. The fall in TCR beta diversity per million T cells was roughly linear with age. The lack of PBMC sorting stopped any conclusive naive versus antigen-experienced comparison.

About this clonotype: Antigen specificity is unknown.

A second PCR, run for about 7 to 12 cycles, used a sample-barcoded 5' primer plus a J-beta primer mix. Every molecule of cDNA carried a tag from a template-switch adaptor with 12 random nucleotides. In TCRdb, the 5' RACE reads were re-called with MiXCR into one record per CDR3 protein. Of about 1.7 million distinct CDR3 sequences listed, 28% are singletons. From germline, CDR1 is SGDLS and CDR2 YYNGEE. The CDR3 runs 13 residues. The ends were cut back, 0 bases at V and 6 bases at J, with 10 bases in the middle. The clonotype comes from a woman aged 25-40 years in good health. Input material: blood. The V and J genes are TRBV9 and TRBJ2-7; D call uncertain. In DNA form, the CDR3 reads TGTGCCAGCAGCGTAGTTCAGTCCGGCGAGCAGTACTTC. Its translation: CASSVVQSGEQYF.